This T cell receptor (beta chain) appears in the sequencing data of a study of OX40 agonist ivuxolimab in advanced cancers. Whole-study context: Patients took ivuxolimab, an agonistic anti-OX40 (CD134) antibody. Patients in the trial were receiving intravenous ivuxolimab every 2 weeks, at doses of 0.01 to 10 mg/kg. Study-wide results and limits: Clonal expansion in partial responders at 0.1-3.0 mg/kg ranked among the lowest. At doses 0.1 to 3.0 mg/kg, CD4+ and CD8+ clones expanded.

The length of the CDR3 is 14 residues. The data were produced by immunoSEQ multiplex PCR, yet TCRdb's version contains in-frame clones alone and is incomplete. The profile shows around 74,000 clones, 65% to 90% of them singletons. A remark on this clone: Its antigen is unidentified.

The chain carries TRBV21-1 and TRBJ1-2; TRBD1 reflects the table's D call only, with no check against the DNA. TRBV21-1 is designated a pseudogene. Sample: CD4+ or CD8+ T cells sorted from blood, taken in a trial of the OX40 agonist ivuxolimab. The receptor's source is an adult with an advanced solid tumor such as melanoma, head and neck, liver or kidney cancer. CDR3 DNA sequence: TGTGCCAGCAGCAAAGCGGGACAGGCATATGGCTACACCTTC. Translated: CASSKAGQAYGYTF.